This T cell receptor (beta chain) was documented in a study of a mutant IDH1 vaccine in newly diagnosed glioma. Across the study: Previous care, which was radiotherapy, temozolomide, or both, most often involved both. The timing of visit V12 was week 35, and that of visit V13 was week 47.

CDR3 size: 14 residues. Germline V gene sequence: CDR1 GTSNPN, CDR2 SVGIG (reference sequence). The germline V and J ends were trimmed by 0 bases and 1 base, with 9 bases remaining between them. Time point specified: week 47, end of study. A 20-mer mutant IDH1 peptide at 300 ug was injected subcutaneously with topical imiquimod. TCRdb keeps only in-frame clones here, not all; method: immunoSEQ multiplex PCR. Here the sample spans roughly 11,000 clones, about four fifths being singletons. About this clone itself: Its antigen is undetermined.

General observations from the study: Apparently unrelated to pseudoprogression were changes in the top peripheral T cell clonotypes. Among patients, about 94% showed immune responses induced by the vaccine.

The rearrangement links TRBV30 to TRBJ1-1; D uncertain. This receptor was taken from a man in his thirties or forties with glioma. The sample in question was PBMCs, obtained from a glioma patient whose treatment included an IDH1 peptide vaccine. The CDR3 sequence is CAWSVSLENTEAFF. The CDR3 nucleotides are TGTGCCTGGAGTGTCTCTCTGGAGAACACTGAAGCTTTCTTT.